A single sample gave rise to the 27 T cell receptor beta chains below, sequenced in a study of cytomegalovirus exposure and HLA in healthy donors. PCR was performed using 60 Vbeta and 13 Jbeta primers. Using immunoSEQ multiplex PCR, the repertoire was profiled, and TCRdb retains in-frame clones only, with some absent. The table records 200,000 to 250,000 clones, 60% to 80% of them present only once. The sequenced sample consisted of PBMCs. These receptors originate from a woman aged 25 to 45 in good health and CMV-seronegative.

The V gene is TRBV2, the J gene TRBJ2-3; D unresolved. Germline lookup yields CDR1 SNHLY and CDR2 FYNNEI. CDR3 length: 14 amino acids. The V and J ends lost 3 bases and 0 bases respectively, with 7 bases between them. Here the CDR3 reads CASSDTQSTDTQYF. CDR3 in DNA: TGTGCCAGCAGTGATACGCAGAGCACAGATACGCAGTATTTT. Full variable domain (outside the CDR3, taken from reference TRBV2 and TRBJ2-3): EPEVTQTPSHQVTQMGQEVILRCVPISNHLYFYWYRQILGQKVEFLVSFYNNEISEKSEIFDDQFSVERPDGSNFTLKIRSTKLEDSAMYFCASSDTQSTDTQYFGPGTRLTVL.

This clone was picked up one time. This chain connects TRBV30 to TRBJ1-6, with a possible D match to TRBD1 (6 bases). Germline V gene sequence: CDR1 GTSNPN, CDR2 SVGIG (reference sequence). The CDR3 length is 12 residues. V was shortened by 0 bases and J by 12 bases, with 9 bases between the two germline ends. CDR3 bases: TGTGCCTGGAGTGTACAGGGCGGACCCCTCCACTTT. As protein: CAWSVQGGPLHF.

The chain is built from TRBV5-6 and TRBJ1-2, with 11 bases that match TRBD1. Germline V gene sequence: CDR1 SGHDT, CDR2 YYEEEE. With V trimmed by 6 bases and J by 12 bases, 22 bases remained unmatched. This CDR3 is 17 amino acids long. The DNA of the CDR3 is TGTGCCAGCATGCGGAGAGCAACGGACAGGGGGCCCAGGGAGGACACCTTC. Its translation: CASMRRATDRGPREDTF.

The chain combines TRBV6-6 with TRBJ2-7, with D perhaps TRBD2 (7 bases). This CDR3 region has 13 residues. CDR1 and CDR2 from the germline V gene are MNHNY and SVGAGI (reference sequence). V lost 7 bases to trimming and J lost 2 bases, with 12 bases between them. CDR3 in DNA: TGTGCCAGCAACACGGGGGGCCCCTACGAGCAGTACTTC. Protein: CASNTGGPYEQYF.

The sample holds a few counts of this clone. The genes are TRBV5-1 and TRBJ2-1; 7 bases map to TRBD2. The germline V gene has CDR1 SGHRS and CDR2 YFSETQ. There are 14 residues in the CDR3. J gave up 5 bases and V 2 bases, and 4 bases lay outside the gene matches. In DNA, the CDR3 is TGCGCCAGCAGCTTATCCAGCGGGAACAATGAGCAGTTCTTC. Residues: CASSLSSGNNEQFF.

A note on this clone: An end of the junction differs from the germline gene, which may be a read error. CDR3 nucleotides: TGTGCCAGCAGCCCGGCAGGGGGCTTGGAAGAGACCCAGTACTTC. The encoded protein is CASSPAGGLEETQYF. The chain couples TRBV4-1 to TRBJ2-5, with 8 bases identical to TRBD1. The CDR3 loop spans 15 amino acids. From germline, CDR1 is MGHRA and CDR2 YSYEKL.

This clone was observed at least ten times. The CDR3 region has the DNA TGTGCCGGACAACTGGACAGTAGAGGTGAGCAGTTCTTC. It codes for CAGQLDSRGEQFF. The rearrangement joins TRBV6-1 to TRBJ2-1; the D gene is possibly TRBD1 (6 bases). The V end lost 11 bases, the J end lost 9 bases, and 20 bases lay between the germline ends. Germline V gene data show CDR1 as MNHNS and CDR2 as SASEGT. This CDR3 is built from 13 residues.

The rearrangement links TRBV10-3 to TRBJ2-3, with D possibly TRBD1 on 5 matching bases. Germline V lookup: CDR1 ENHRY, CDR2 SYGVKD. Deletions cut 2 bases from V and 4 bases from J, with 13 bases between. The CDR3 is 15 residues long. The CDR3 sequence is CAISEDRGDPDTQYF. CDR3 DNA: TGTGCCATCAGTGAGGATAGGGGCGATCCAGATACGCAGTATTTT.

V usage is TRBV28 and J usage is TRBJ2-7; D is possibly TRBD1 (6 bases). The CDR3 is 16 residues long. CDR1 is MDHEN, CDR2 SYDVKM, per germline. V was clipped by 4 bases and J by 0 bases, with 16 bases between them. In nucleotides, the CDR3 is TGTGCCAGCAGTTCCTGGAGTTCACAGGGCTCCTACGAGCAGTACTTC. Its translation: CASSSWSSQGSYEQYF.

In the case of this clone: Mismatch with germline at one junction end may stem from a read error. The rearrangement uses TRBV5-8 and TRBJ2-5, with D possibly being TRBD2 (5 bases). Germline loops: CDR1 SGHTS, CDR2 YDEGEE. The CDR3 contains 17 residues. In nucleotides, the CDR3 is TGTGTCAGCAACTCCCCTCATGGACTCTCGGGCCAAGAGACCCAGTACTTC. It translates to CVSNSPHGLSGQETQYF.

J is TRBJ1-1 and V is TRBV19; a possible D gene is TRBD1 (6 bases). Germline CDR1 is LNHDA and CDR2 is SQIVND (reference sequence). Trimming stripped 7 bases from V and 4 bases from J, with 19 bases between. The CDR3 runs to 15 residues. The CDR3 DNA reads TGTGCCAGTACAATCCTAACAGGGTATGTCACTGAAGCTTTCTTT. Protein: CASTILTGYVTEAFF.

The chain recombines TRBV9 with TRBJ2-1; D may be TRBD2 (5 bases). Between the trimmed V and J ends, which lost 3 bases and 6 bases, there was a span of 16 bases. The CDR3 has 15 amino acids. Germline CDR1 SGDLS, CDR2 YYNGEE. CDR3 DNA: TGTGCCAGCAGCGGAGGGCGGGCGGGCCCCAATGAGCAGTTCTTC. It is translated as CASSGGRAGPNEQFF.

The chain has TRBV7-9 and TRBJ2-3; D perhaps matches TRBD2 (5 bases). From germline, CDR1 is SEHNR and CDR2 FQNEAQ (reference sequence). V lost 4 bases and J lost 1, with 15 bases in between. CDR3 size: 16 residues. CDR3 DNA: TGTGCCAGCAGCTCCGGGCGTCACGGGGGCACAGATACGCAGTATTTT. As protein: CASSSGRHGGTDTQYF.

This clone was found once. The chain carries TRBV7-3 and TRBJ2-1; 7 nucleotides match TRBD2. Germline V gene sequence: CDR1 SGHTA, CDR2 FQGTGA. The trim removed 1 base at V and 4 bases at J, leaving 7 bases unmatched. The CDR3 has 16 amino acids. This chain's CDR3 is CASSLRGSGLYNEQFF. CDR3 nucleotide sequence: TGTGCCAGCAGCTTAAGGGGTAGCGGGCTTTACAATGAGCAGTTCTTC.

The CDR3 region has the DNA TGCACCAGCAGCCCCGGGTTAAGGGGGCATGGACTAGCGGTAAGAGGGGTACACAATGAGCAGTTCTTC. Translating gives CTSSPGLRGHGLAVRGVHNEQFF. V usage is TRBV1 and J usage is TRBJ2-1; TRBD2, the table's D call, was not compared with the DNA. TRBV1 is termed a pseudogene. The CDR3 consists of 23 residues.

This clone showed up just once. The chain has TRBV6-1 and TRBJ2-6; 10 bases align to TRBD1. Trimming cost V 1 base and J 19 bases; bases outside gene matches: 7. This CDR3 has 13 amino acids. Germline V gene data show CDR1 as MNHNS and CDR2 as SASEGT. CDR3 sequence reads: CASSEGQGAVVTF. CDR3 bases: TGTGCCAGCAGTGAAGGACAGGGGGCTGTAGTCACTTTC.

This sequence joins TRBV2 and TRBJ2-7; 11 bases are a match to TRBD1. The germline V gene encodes CDR1 SNHLY and CDR2 FYNNEI. Unmatched junction bases numbered 4, after V lost 4 bases and J lost 2 bases. This CDR3 has 15 residues. CDR3 sequence (DNA): TGTGCCAGCAGTGTTGAGGGACAGGGGGCCTACGAGCAGTACTTC. It specifies CASSVEGQGAYEQYF.

Notes on this clone: Other DNA sequences within the sample encode an identical CDR3. The chain is built from TRBV7-9 and TRBJ1-1; 9 bases are a match to TRBD1. CDR1 and CDR2 from the germline V gene are SEHNR and FQNEAQ (reference sequence). Germline trimming cut 5 bases from V and 5 bases from J; bases unmatched to any gene: 6. This CDR3 comprises 14 residues. The CDR3 here is CASSGQGPGTEAFF. As DNA, the CDR3 is TGTGCCAGCAGCGGACAGGGGCCGGGGACTGAAGCTTTCTTT.

For the CDR3, the DNA is TGCGCCAGCAGCGGCGCTAGAGCAGATACGCAGTATTTT. Translation gives CASSGARADTQYF. This chain connects TRBV5-1 to TRBJ2-3; D gene unclear. Germline V gives CDR1 SGHRS, CDR2 YFSETQ. The CDR3 runs to 13 residues. Between the trimmed V and J ends, which lost 4 bases and 4 bases, there was a span of 10 bases.

The chain employs TRBV7-6 and TRBJ2-7, with 10 positions matching TRBD1. Germline values: CDR1 SGHVS, CDR2 FNYEAQ. V was clipped by 3 bases and J by 10 bases; unmatched bases: 6. This CDR3 region has 13 residues. CDR3 in DNA: TGTGCCAGCAGCTTGACAGGGGGCACGGAACAGTACTTC. Its translation is CASSLTGGTEQYF.

Sample share makes this clone large. CDR3 loop: CASSLRGTEQFF. CDR3 in DNA: TGTGCCAGCAGCTTGAGGGGGACTGAGCAGTTCTTC. The rearrangement uses TRBV13 and TRBJ2-1; TRBD1 might be the D (6 bases). The CDR3 consists of 12 residues. Germline V lookup: CDR1 PRHDT, CDR2 FYEKMQ (reference sequence). V lost 3 bases, J lost 9 bases, and 9 bases lay in between.

The V and J genes are TRBV30 and TRBJ1-4; a possible D gene is TRBD1 (5 bases). The CDR3 contains 14 residues. The V gene lost 8 bases and the J gene lost 4 bases, with 17 bases spanning the gap. CDR1 and CDR2 (germline): GTSNPN, SVGIG (reference sequence). This chain's CDR3 is CAGSGTLINEKLFF. CDR3 in DNA: TGTGCCGGCAGCGGGACTCTAATTAATGAAAAACTGTTTTTT.

This rearrangement joins TRBV5-1 to TRBJ2-1; 10 nucleotides align to TRBD2. The CDR3 consists of 16 residues. Germline V lookup: CDR1 SGHRS, CDR2 YFSETQ. The V and J ends lost 4 bases and 4 bases, in that order; junction bases with no gene match: 8. In DNA form, the CDR3 reads TGCGCCAGCAGCACAGGACTAGCGGAGGGATACAATGAGCAGTTCTTC. This gives the protein CASSTGLAEGYNEQFF. The whole variable domain, filled in from reference TRBV5-1 and TRBJ2-1, reads KAGVTQTPRYLIKTRGQQVTLSCSPISGHRSVSWYQQTPGQGLQFLFEYFSETQRNKGNFPGRFSGRQFSNSRSEMNVSTLELGDSALYLCASSTGLAEGYNEQFFGPGTRLTVL.

The chain links TRBV4-2 to TRBJ2-5, with TRBD2 matching 8 bases. The ends lost 5 bases at V and 5 bases at J; junction bases unmatched: 7. The CDR3 sequence is 14 residues long. Germline V gene sequence: CDR1 LGHNA, CDR2 YNFKEQ. Here the CDR3 reads CASSSVAGTETQYF. The CDR3 bases are TGTGCCAGCAGCTCTGTAGCGGGAACCGAGACCCAGTACTTC.

This rearrangement joins TRBV5-1 to TRBJ1-3; the D is unclear. The ends were cut back, 0 bases at V and 0 bases at J, with 10 bases in the middle. The CDR3 loop spans 16 amino acids. CDR1 and CDR2 from the germline V gene are SGHRS and YFSETQ. CDR3 nucleotide sequence: TGCGCCAGCAGCTTGGGCGGCCTGAGCTCTGGAAACACCATATATTTT. Its translation is CASSLGGLSSGNTIYF.

The chain combines TRBV2 with TRBJ2-7; D perhaps matches TRBD1 (5 bases). Trimming shortened V by 4 bases and J by 3 bases, and 16 bases separated the two germline ends. The CDR3 contains 15 residues. Germline loops: CDR1 SNHLY, CDR2 FYNNEI. CDR3 sequence reads: CASSGGQSTYYEQYF. The CDR3 nucleotides read TGTGCCAGCAGTGGGGGCCAGTCAACGTACTACGAGCAGTACTTC.

The rearrangement links TRBV5-1 to TRBJ1-2; no firm D call. In germline, CDR1 is SGHRS, CDR2 YFSETQ. Trimming shortened V by 0 bases and J by 1 base, and 10 bases separated the two germline ends. This CDR3 contains 15 residues. The chain's CDR3 is CASSLAAGNNYGYTF. In nucleotides, the CDR3 is TGCGCCAGCAGCTTGGCGGCAGGTAATAACTATGGCTACACCTTC.